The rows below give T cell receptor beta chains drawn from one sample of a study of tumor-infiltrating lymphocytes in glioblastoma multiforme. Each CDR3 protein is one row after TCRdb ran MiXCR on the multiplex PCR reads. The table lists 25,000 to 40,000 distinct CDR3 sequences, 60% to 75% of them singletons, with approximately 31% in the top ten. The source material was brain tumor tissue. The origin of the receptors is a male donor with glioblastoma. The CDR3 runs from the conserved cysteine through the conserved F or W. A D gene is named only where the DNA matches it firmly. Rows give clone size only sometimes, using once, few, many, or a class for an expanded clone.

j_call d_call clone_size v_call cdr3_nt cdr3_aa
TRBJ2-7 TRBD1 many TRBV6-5 TGTGCCAGCAGTCAGACAGGGGGGAACTACGAGCAGTACTTC CASSQTGGNYEQYF
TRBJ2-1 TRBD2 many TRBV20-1 TGCAGTGCCTATGGACTAGGGAGCTCCTACAATGAGCAGTTCTTC CSAYGLGSSYNEQFF
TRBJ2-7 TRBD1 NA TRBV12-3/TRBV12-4 TGTGCCAGCAGTTTAGTCCTACAGGGGGGCTACGAGCAGTACTTC CASSLVLQGGYEQYF
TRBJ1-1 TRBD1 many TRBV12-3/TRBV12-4 TGTGCCAGCAGTAAGAACAGGGGCACTGAAGCTTTCTTT CASSKNRGTEAFF
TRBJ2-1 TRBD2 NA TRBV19 TGTGCCAGTAGTTCTCAGGGAGGGTTCGATCAGCAGTTCTTC CASSSQGGFDQQFF
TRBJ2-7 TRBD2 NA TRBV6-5 TGTGCCAGCAGAAGAGCGGGAGACGCCAACGAGCAGTACTTT CASRRAGDANEQYF
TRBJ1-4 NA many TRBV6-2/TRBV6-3 TGTGCCAGCAGTCCATTCGGAGTTCTCGGAAAACTGTTTTTT CASSPFGVLGKLFF
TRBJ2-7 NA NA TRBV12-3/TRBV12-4 TGTGCCAGCAGTTTAGCGGCGGGAAATGAGCAGTACTTC CASSLAAGNEQYF
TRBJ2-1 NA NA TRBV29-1 TGCAGCGTTGAAGACCCGGACGGGGGATCCTACAATGGGCAGTTCTTC CSVEDPDGGSYNGQFF
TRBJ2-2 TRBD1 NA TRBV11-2 TGTGCCAGCAGCTTAGTACAGGGGCACACCGGGGAGCTGTTTTTT CASSLVQGHTGELFF
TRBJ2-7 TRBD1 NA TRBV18 TGTGCCAGCTCACCACCGACAGGGTTCGGGTTCCATCAGCAGTACTTC CASSPPTGFGFHQQYF
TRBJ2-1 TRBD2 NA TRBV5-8 TGTGCCAGCAGCCTCAGGATAGCGGGAGCTGATGAGCAGTTCTTC CASSLRIAGADEQFF
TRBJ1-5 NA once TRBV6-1 TGTGCCAGCATCCCGGCCCCGGGGTCTAATCAGCCCCAGCATTTT CASIPAPGSNQPQHF
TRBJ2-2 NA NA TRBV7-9 TGTGCCAGCAGCTTAGAAGAGGTTGGCACCTGGGAGCTGCTTTTT CASSLEEVGTWELLF
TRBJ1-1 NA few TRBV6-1 TGTGCCAGCATTCCTGGACAGTTAAACACTGAAGCTTTCTTT CASIPGQLNTEAFF
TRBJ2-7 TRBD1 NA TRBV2 TGTGCCAGCAGGTTACAGGGGGCATCCTACGAGCAGTACTTC CASRLQGASYEQYF
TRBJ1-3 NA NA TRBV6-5 TGTGCCAGTAGTACTCCAGGGTTCTCTGGAAACACCATATATTTT CASSTPGFSGNTIYF
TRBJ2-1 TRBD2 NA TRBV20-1 TGCTGTGCTAAAGACTGGAAGACTGGCGGGAGCCACAATGAGCAGTTCTTC CCAKDWKTGGSHNEQFF
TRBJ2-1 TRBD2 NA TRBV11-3 TGTGCCAGCAGCGGAAGATCTAGCGGGATAAGTTCGGGGCCCTATAATGAGCAGTTCTTC CASSGRSSGISSGPYNEQFF
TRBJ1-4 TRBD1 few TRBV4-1 TGCGCCAGCAGCCCCAGGACAGGGAGGTTTTCAACTAATGAGAGACTGTTTTTT CASSPRTGRFSTNERLFF
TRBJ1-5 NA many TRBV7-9 TGTGCCAGCAGCTCATGGGGTGAGGCCAATCAGCCCCAGCATTTT CASSSWGEANQPQHF
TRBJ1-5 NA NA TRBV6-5 TGCGTCAGCAGTCCCGGGACTCCCTATCAGCCCCAGCATTTT CVSSPGTPYQPQHF
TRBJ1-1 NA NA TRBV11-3 TGTGCCAGCATCATCCAAGGGGGTACTGAAGCTTTCTTT CASIIQGGTEAFF
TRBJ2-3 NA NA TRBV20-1 TGCAGTGCTGGCAGGCTAGCTGGAGGGGGCACAGATACGCAGTATTTT CSAGRLAGGGTDTQYF
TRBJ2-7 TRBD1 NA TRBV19 TGTGCCAGTAGTGCGACAGGGTACGAGCAGTACTTC CASSATGYEQYF
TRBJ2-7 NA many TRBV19 TGTGCCAGTAGTAACCGGGACATATCCTACGAGCAGTACTTC CASSNRDISYEQYF
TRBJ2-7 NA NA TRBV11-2 TGTGCCAGCAGCCTGGGTAGGGGAAACGAGCAGTACTTC CASSLGRGNEQYF
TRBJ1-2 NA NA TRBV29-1 TGCAGCGTTGAAGGGATAGGGGGTGGCTACATCTTC CSVEGIGGGYIF
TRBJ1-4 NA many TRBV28 TGTGCCAGCAGGGGACTTAATGAAAAACTGTTTTTT CASRGLNEKLFF
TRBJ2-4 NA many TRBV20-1 TGCAGTGCTAGAGTTCAGGGGGGGGGAGCCAAAAACATTCAGTACTTC CSARVQGGGAKNIQYF
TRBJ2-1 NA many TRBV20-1 TGCAGTGCTAGAGTAGCCACCACGGGGGCCAATGAGCAGTTCTTC CSARVATTGANEQFF
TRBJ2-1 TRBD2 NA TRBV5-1 TGCGCCAGCAGCTTGGCCCTAGCGGACTACAATGAGCAGTTCTTC CASSLALADYNEQFF
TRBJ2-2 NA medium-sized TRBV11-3 TGTGCCAGCAGCTCACCCTCTGGGGGGTACACCGGGGAGCTGTTTTTT CASSSPSGGYTGELFF
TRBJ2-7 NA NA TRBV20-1 TGCAGTGCTAGAGTCTCCGAGCAGTACTTC CSARVSEQYF
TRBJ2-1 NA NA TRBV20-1 TGCAGTGCTAGGCCAGGGGGACTGGACTACAGTGAGAATGAGCAGTTCTTC CSARPGGLDYSENEQFF
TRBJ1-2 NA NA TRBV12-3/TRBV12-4 TGTGCCAGCAATCCCCCCGGGCGTACGATGGGCTATGGCTACACCTTC CASNPPGRTMGYGYTF
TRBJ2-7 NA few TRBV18 TGTGCCAGCTCCCGGGGAGGGGGCAACGACGAGCAGTACTTC CASSRGGGNDEQYF
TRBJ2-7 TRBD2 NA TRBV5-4 TGCGCCAGCAGCCTGGTGGGGGACTACGAGAAGTACTTC CASSLVGDYEKYF
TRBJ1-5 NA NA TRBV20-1 TGCAGTGCTAGAGATCGCAGGGCTGGCGATCAGCCCCAGCATTTT CSARDRRAGDQPQHF
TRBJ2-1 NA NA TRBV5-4 TGTGCCAGCAGCTTTGGAGCTAGCGAGGGGCGGAATGAGCAGTTCTTC CASSFGASEGRNEQFF
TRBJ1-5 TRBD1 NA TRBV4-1 TGCGCCAGCAGCCAGCAACAGGGGAACGATCAGCCCCAGCATTTT CASSQQQGNDQPQHF
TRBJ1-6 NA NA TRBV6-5 TGTGCCAGCAGAACTAGGACTGAAAATTCACCCCTCCTCTTT CASRTRTENSPLLF
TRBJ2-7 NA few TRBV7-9 TGTGCCAGCAGCCCCGACACAAATCCCTACGAGCAGTGCTTC CASSPDTNPYEQCF
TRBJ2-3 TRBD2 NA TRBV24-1 TGTGCCACCAGTGAGGGGGGGGATTCCACAGATACGCAGTATTTT CATSEGGDSTDTQYF
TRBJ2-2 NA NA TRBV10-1 TGCGCCAGCACTAGTATCTGGACAGCAACCACCGGGGGGCTGTCTTTT CASTSIWTATTGGLSF
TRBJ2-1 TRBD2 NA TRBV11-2 TGTGCCAGCAGCTTAGGCGGGAGACACAAAGAGCAGTTCTTC CASSLGGRHKEQFF
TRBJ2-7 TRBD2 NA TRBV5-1 TGCGCCAGCAGCCTGGACGCTAGCGGGCCCTACAAGCAGTACTTC CASSLDASGPYKQYF
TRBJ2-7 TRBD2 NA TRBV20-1 TGCGGTGCTAAGCGGCCTAGCGGGAGTATCTACGAGCAGTACTTC CGAKRPSGSIYEQYF